This TCR beta chain stems from a study of cytotoxic CD8 clonotypes in ibrutinib-treated CLL. Background on the study: Response sampling occurred after a median around 12 months of treatment (range 6 to 36).

This clone is a singleton in its sample. The CDR3 has 12 amino acids. Trimming at V came to 7 bases and at J to 1 base, leaving 4 bases not matched to a gene. From germline, CDR1 is SQVTM and CDR2 ANQGSEA. Deep sequencing aimed at 1 in 200,000 to 1 in 1 million T cells' resolution. Profiled with immunoSEQ multiplex PCR; TCRdb holds only in-frame clones, not every one. The sample yields about 140,000 clones, 75% to 95% seen once. The receptor's source is a human donor with chronic lymphocytic leukemia. This chain connects TRBV29-1 to TRBJ2-7, with 7 nucleotides matching TRBD2. Sequenced here: PBMCs, sampled after 12 months of ibrutinib treatment. The CDR3 DNA sequence: TGCAGCGGTATTAGCGGGTCCTACGAGCAGTACTTC. Translating gives CSGISGSYEQYF.